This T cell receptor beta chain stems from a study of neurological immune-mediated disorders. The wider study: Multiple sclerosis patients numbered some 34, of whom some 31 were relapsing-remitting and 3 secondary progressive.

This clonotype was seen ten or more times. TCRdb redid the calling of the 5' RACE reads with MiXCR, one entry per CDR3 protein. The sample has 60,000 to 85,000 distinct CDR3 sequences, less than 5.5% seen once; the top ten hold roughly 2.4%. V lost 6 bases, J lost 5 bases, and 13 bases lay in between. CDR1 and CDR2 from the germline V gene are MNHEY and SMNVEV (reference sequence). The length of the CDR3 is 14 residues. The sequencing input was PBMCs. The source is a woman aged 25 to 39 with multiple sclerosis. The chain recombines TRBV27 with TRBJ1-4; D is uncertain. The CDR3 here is CASRRLVGNEKLFF. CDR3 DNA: TGTGCCAGCAGACGACTGGTCGGCAATGAAAAACTGTTTTTT.